This is a list of T cell receptor beta chains from one sample in a study of T cell repertoires in cytomegalovirus infection. From the reads, TCRdb called clonotypes with MiXCR, one entry per CDR3 protein. Altogether around 710,000 distinct CDR3 sequences are present, approximately 32% being singletons, with the ten largest covering under 15%. The antigens these receptors bind are not known. The sequences come from cultured CD8+ T cells from PBMCs, collected from culture after CMV antigen stimulation. Every receptor here comes from a human donor in good health (CMV status not recorded). Some clones in this sample may be carry-over from other donors' samples. CDR3s leave out the opening cysteine and the closing phenylalanine or tryptophan. Each record gives: clone size, V gene, CDR3 length, CDR3 protein. Only some rows state a clone size, as once, few, many or a class for expanded clones.

>-|TRBV5-5|13
ASSLGLLPTDTQY
>-|TRBV19|10
AARATPGELF
>-|TRBV12-3/TRBV12-4|12
ASSLARGDQPQH
>few|TRBV19|12
ASSIGSSGNTIY
>many|TRBV7-6|13
ASSLGLAGIHEQF
>-|TRBV24-1|10
ATSLTQDTQY
>once|TRBV10-3|10
AITLRSGEQF
>many|TRBV6-2/TRBV6-3|13
ASKTGTTTTDTQY
>many|TRBV7-9|14
ASSLGRGPSQETQY
>few|TRBV12-3/TRBV12-4|12
ATGGGGVYNEQF
>many|TRBV7-8|15
ASSPYHDRTRNQPQH
>-|TRBV6-6|13
ASSYSDGHGGVQY
>-|TRBV20-1|12
SARDWAGGIEQF
>few|TRBV5-5|11
ASSPTVDNEQF
>many|TRBV7-2|13
ASSDRRRRGNTIY
>-|TRBV7-6|12
SSSLGLTTGELF
>-|TRBV4-1|14
ASSQDQAGKFYEQY
>many|TRBV7-2|11
ASSYKGFREQF
>few|TRBV4-3|17
ASSQATGTRKKTTDTQY
>-|TRBV11-2|16
ASSLALLAGARYNEQF
>-|TRBV19|14
ASSVFAGGMNTEAF
>-|TRBV18|14
ASSPREETVGNTIY
>-|TRBV6-5|10
ASRLGIGELF
>-|TRBV10-3|15
AISWLAGAHPGNEQF
>-|TRBV3-1|14
ASSQATMGPYNEQF
>-|TRBV4-1|12
ASSREDLYNEQF
>few|TRBV20-1|10
SASTGTGGYT
>-|TRBV28|11
ASSLLVGAEAF
>-|TRBV28|13
ASSLAGRPKETQY
>-|TRBV7-6|14
ASSLGARGENTEAF
>-|TRBV19|13
ASSALPTGHYEQY